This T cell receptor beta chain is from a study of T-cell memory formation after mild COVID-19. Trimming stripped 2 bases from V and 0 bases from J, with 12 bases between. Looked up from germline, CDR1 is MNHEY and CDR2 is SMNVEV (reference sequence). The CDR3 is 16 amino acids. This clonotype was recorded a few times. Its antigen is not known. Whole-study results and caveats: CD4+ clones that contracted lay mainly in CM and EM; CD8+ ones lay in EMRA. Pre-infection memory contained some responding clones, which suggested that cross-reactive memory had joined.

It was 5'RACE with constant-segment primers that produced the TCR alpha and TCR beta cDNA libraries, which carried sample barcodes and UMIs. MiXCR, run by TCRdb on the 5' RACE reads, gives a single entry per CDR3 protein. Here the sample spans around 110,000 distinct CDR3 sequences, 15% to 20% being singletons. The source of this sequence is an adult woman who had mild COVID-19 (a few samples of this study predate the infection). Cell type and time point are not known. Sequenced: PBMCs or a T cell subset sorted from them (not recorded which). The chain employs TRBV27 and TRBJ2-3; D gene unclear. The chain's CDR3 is CASSLLTPSSTDTQYF. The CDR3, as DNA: TGTGCCAGCAGTTTACTGACTCCTTCTAGCACAGATACGCAGTATTTT.